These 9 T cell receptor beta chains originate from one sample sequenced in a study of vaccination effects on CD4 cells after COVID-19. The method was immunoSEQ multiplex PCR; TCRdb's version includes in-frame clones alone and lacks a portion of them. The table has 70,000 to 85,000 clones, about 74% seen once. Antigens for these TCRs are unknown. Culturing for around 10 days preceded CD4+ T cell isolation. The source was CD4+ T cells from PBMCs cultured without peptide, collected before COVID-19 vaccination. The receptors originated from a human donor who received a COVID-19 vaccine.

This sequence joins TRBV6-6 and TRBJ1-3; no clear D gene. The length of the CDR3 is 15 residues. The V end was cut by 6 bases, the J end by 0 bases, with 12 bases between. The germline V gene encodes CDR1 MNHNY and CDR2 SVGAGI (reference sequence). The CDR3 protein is CASSRPGSSGNTIYF. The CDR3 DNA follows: TGTGCCAGCAGCCGGCCGGGGTCCTCTGGAAACACCATATATTTT.

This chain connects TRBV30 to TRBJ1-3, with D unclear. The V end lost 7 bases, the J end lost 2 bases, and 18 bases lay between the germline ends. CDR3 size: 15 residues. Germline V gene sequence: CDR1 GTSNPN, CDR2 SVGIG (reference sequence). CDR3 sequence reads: CALRKSGPAGNTIYF. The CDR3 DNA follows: TGTGCCTTGAGAAAATCCGGGCCAGCTGGAAACACCATATATTTT. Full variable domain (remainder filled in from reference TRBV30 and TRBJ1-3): SQTIHQWPATLVQPVGSPLSLECTVEGTSNPNLYWYRQAAGRGLQLLFYSVGIGQISSEVPQNLSASRPQDRQFILSSKKLLLSDSGFYLCALRKSGPAGNTIYFGEGSWLTVV.

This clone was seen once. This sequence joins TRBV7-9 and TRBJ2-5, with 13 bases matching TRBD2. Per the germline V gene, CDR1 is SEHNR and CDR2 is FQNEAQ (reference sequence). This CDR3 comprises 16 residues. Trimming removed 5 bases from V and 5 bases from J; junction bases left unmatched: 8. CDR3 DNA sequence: TGTGCCAGCAGCACAGGACTAGCGGGGGAGGGGGAGACCCAGTACTTC. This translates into CASSTGLAGEGETQYF.

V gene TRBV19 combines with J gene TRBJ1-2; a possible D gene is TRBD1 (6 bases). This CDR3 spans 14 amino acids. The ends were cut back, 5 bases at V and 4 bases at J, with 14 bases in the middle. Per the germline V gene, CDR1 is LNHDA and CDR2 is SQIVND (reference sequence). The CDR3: CASSRGDNLYGYTF. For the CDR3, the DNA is TGTGCCAGTAGTCGGGGGGACAACCTCTATGGCTACACCTTC.

The CDR3 loop is CASSFARNTGELFF. The DNA of the CDR3 is TGTGCCAGCAGCTTCGCCCGAAACACCGGGGAGCTGTTTTTT. The rearrangement joins TRBV5-6 to TRBJ2-2; D unresolved. Germline assignment: CDR1 SGHDT and CDR2 YYEEEE. V lost 2 bases to trimming and J lost 2 bases, with 7 bases between them. The length of the CDR3 is 14 residues.

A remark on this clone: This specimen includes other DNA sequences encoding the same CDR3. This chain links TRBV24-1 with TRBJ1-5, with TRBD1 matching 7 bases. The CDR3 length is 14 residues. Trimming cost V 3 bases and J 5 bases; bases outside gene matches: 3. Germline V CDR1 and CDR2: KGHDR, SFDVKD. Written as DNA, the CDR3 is TGTGCCACCAGTGATCCCACAGGGGATCAGCCCCAGCATTTT. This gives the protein CATSDPTGDQPQHF.

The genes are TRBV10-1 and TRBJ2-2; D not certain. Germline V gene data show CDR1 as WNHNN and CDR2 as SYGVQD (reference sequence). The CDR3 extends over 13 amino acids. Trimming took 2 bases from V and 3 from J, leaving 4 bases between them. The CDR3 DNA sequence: TGCGCCAGCAGTGAGGAGTACACCGGGGAGCTGTTTTTT. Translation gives CASSEEYTGELFF.

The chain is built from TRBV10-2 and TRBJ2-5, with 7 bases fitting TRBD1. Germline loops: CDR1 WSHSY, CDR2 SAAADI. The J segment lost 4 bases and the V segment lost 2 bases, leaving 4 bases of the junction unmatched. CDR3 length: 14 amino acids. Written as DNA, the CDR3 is TGCGCCAGCAGTGAGGACAGGGATCGAGAGACCCAGTACTTC. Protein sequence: CASSEDRDRETQYF.

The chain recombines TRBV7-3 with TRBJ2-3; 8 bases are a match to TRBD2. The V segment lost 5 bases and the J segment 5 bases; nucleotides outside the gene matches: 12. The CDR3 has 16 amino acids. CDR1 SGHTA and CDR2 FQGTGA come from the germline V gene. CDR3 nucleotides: TGTGCCAGCAGCCCCAGGGGAGCGGGGGTGGGAGATACGCAGTATTTT. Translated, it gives CASSPRGAGVGDTQYF.